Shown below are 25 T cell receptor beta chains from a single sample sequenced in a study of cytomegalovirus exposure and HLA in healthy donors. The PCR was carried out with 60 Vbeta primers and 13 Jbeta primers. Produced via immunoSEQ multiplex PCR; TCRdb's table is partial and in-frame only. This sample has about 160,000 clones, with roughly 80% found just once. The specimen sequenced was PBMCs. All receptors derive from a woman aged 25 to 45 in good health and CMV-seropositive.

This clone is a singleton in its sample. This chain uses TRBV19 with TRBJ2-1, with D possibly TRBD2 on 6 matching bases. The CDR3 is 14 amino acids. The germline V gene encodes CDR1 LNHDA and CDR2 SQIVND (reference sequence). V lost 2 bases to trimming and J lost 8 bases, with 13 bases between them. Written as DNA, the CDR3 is TGTGCCAGTAGTATAACTGGGGAGGCGTATGAGCAGTTCTTC. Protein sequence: CASSITGEAYEQFF.

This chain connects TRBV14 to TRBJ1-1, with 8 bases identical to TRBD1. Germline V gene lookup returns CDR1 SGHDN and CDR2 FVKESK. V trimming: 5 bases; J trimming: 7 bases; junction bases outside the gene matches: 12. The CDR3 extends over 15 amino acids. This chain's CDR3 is CASSKPGGPLHEAFF. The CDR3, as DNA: TGTGCCAGCAGCAAACCAGGGGGCCCCCTCCATGAAGCTTTCTTT.

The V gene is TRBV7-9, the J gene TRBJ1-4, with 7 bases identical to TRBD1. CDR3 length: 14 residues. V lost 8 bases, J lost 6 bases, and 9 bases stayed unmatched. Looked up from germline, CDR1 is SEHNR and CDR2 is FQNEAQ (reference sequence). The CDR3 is CASAPFQGDEKLFF. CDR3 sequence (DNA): TGTGCCAGCGCACCCTTCCAGGGGGATGAAAAACTGTTTTTT.

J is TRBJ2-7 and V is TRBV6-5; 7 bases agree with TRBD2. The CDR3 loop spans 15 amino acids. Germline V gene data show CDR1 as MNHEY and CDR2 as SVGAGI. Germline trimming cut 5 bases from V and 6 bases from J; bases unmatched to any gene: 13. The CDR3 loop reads CASSKGTKSALEQYF. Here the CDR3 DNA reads TGTGCCAGCAGTAAAGGGACTAAGTCGGCCCTCGAGCAGTACTTC.

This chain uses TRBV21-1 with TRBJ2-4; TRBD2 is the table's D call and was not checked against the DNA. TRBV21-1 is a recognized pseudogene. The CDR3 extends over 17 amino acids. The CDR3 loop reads CASSARSRGGGANIQYF. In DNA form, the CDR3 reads TGTGCCAGCAGCGCCCGATCCCGGGGGGGAGGGGCAAACATTCAGTACTTC.

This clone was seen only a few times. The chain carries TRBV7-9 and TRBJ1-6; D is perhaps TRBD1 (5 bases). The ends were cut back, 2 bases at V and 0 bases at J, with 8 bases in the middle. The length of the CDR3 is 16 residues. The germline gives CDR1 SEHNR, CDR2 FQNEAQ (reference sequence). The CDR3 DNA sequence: TGTGCCAGCAGCTTACAGGGAAGCTCCTATAATTCACCCCTCCACTTT. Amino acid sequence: CASSLQGSSYNSPLHF.

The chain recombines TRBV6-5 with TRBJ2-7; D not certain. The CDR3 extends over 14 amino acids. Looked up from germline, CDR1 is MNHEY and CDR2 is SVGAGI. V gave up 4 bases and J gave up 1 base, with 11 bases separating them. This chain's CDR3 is CASSSYATSYEQYF. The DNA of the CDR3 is TGTGCCAGCAGTTCTTACGCGACATCCTACGAGCAGTACTTC.

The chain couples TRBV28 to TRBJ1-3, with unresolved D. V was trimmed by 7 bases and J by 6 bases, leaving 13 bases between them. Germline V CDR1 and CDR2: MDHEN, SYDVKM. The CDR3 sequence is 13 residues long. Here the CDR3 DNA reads TGTGCCAGCATGATACCGGGAGAAAACACCATATATTTT. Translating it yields CASMIPGENTIYF.

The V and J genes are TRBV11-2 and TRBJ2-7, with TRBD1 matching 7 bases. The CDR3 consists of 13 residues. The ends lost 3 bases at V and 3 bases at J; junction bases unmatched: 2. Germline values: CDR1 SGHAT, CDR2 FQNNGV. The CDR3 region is CASSLDRNYEQYF. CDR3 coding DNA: TGTGCCAGCAGCTTGGACAGGAACTACGAGCAGTACTTC.

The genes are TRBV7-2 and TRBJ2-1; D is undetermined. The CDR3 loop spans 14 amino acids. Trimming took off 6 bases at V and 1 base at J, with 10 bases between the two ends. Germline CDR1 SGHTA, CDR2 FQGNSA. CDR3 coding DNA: TGTGCCAGCAGGTCTAGGAATTCCTACAATGAGCAGTTCTTC. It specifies CASRSRNSYNEQFF.

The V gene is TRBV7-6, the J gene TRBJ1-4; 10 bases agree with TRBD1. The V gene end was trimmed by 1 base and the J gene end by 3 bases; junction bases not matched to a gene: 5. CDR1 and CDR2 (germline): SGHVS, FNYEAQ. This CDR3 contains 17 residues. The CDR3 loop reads CASSLEIGTGANEKLFF. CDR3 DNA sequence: TGTGCCAGCAGCTTAGAGATCGGGACAGGGGCTAATGAAAAACTGTTTTTT. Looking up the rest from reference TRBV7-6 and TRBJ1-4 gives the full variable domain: GAGVSQSPRYKVTKRGQDVALRCDPISGHVSLYWYRQALGQGPEFLTYFNYEAQQDKSGLPNDRFSAERPEGSISTLTIQRTEQRDSAMYRCASSLEIGTGANEKLFFGSGTQLSVL.

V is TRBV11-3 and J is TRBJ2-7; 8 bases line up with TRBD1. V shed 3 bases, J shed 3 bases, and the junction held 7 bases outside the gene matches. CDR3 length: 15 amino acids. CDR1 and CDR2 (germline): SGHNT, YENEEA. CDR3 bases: TGTGCCAGCAGCTTCTTGGGACAGGAGAACTACGAGCAGTACTTC. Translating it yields CASSFLGQENYEQYF.

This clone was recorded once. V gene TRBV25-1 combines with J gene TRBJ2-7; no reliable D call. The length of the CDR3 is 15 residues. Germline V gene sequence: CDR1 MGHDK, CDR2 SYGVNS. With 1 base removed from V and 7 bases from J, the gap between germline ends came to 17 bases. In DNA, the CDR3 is TGTGCCAGCAGTGAATTAGACGGTCCCATGCGGGAGCAGTACTTC. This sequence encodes CASSELDGPMREQYF.

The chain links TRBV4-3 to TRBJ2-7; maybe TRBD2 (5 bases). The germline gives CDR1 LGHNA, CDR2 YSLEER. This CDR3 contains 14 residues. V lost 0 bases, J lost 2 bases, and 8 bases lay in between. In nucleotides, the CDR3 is TGCGCCAGCAGCCAAGAACAGAGGGCCTACGAGCAGTACTTC. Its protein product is CASSQEQRAYEQYF.

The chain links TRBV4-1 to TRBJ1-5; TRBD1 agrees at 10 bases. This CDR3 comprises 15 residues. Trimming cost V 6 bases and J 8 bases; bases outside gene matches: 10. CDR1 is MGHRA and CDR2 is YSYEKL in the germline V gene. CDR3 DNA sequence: TGCGCCAGCAGTCCAAGGGGACAGGGGCGGGAGCCCCAGCATTTT. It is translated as CASSPRGQGREPQHF.

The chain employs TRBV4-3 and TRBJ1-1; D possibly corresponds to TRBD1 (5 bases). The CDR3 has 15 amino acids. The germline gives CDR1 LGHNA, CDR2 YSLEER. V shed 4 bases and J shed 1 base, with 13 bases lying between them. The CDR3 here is CASSRGDLRNTEAFF. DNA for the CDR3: TGCGCCAGCAGCCGGGGGGATTTGCGGAACACTGAAGCTTTCTTT.

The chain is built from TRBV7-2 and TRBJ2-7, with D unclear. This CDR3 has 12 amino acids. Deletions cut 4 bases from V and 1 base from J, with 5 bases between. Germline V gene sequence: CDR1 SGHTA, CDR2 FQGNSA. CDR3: CASSYLSYEQYF. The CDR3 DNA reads TGTGCCAGCAGCTACCTATCCTACGAGCAGTACTTC. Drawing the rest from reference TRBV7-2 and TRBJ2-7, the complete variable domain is GAGVSQSPSNKVTEKGKDVELRCDPISGHTALYWYRQSLGQGLEFLIYFQGNSAPDKSGLPSDRFSAERTGGSVSTLTIQRTQQEDSAVYLCASSYLSYEQYFGPGTRLTVT.

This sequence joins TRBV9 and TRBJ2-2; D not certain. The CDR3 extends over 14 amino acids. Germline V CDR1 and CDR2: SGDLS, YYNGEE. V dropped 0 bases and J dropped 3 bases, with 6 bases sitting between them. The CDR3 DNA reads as TGTGCCAGCAGCGTAGAAACAGACACCGGGGAGCTGTTTTTT. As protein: CASSVETDTGELFF.

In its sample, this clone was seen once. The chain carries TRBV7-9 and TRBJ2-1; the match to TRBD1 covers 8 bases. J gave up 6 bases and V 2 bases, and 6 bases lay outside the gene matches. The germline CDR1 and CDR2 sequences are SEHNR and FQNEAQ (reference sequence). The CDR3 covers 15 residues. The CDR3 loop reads CASSLSRGLGNEQFF. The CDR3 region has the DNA TGTGCCAGCAGCTTAAGCAGGGGGCTAGGCAATGAGCAGTTCTTC.

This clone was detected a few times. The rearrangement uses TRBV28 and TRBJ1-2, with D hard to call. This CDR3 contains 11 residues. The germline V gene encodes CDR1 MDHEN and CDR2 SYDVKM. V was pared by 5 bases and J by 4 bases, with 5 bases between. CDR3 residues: CASSRSYGYTF. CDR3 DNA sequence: TGTGCCAGCAGTCGGTCCTATGGCTACACCTTC.

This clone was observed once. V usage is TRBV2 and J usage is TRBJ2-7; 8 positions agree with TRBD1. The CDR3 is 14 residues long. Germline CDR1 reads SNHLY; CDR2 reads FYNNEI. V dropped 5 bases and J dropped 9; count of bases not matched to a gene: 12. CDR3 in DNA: TGTGCCAGCAGTAGGGACAGGACCGCTGCTGGGCAGTACTTC. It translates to CASSRDRTAAGQYF.

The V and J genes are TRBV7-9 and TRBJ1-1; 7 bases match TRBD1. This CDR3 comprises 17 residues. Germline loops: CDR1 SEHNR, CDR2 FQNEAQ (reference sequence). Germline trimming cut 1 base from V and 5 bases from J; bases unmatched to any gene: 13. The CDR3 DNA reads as TGTGCCAGCAGCTTAGGGGGTGGAGGGGGCGCAAGGACTGAAGCTTTCTTT. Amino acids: CASSLGGGGGARTEAFF.

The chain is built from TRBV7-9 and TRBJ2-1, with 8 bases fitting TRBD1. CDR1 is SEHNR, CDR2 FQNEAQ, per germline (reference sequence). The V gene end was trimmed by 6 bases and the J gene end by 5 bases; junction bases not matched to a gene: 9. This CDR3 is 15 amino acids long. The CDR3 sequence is CASSGRTGTHNEQFF. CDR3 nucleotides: TGTGCCAGCAGTGGTAGGACAGGGACCCACAATGAGCAGTTCTTC.

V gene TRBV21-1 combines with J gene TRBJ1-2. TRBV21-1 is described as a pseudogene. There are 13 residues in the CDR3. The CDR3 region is CASRPRVARGYTF. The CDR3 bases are TGTGCCAGCAGGCCCAGAGTCGCGAGGGGCTACACCTTC.

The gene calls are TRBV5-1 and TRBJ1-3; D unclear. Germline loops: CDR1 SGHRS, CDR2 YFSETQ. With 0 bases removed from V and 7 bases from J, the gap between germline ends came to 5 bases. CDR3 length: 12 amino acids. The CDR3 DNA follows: TGCGCCAGCAGCTTGGGAGGGAACACCATATATTTT. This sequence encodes CASSLGGNTIYF.